Listed below are T cell receptor beta chains from one sample, sequenced in a study of T cell repertoires in cytomegalovirus infection. MiXCR, applied by TCRdb to the reads, yields one record per CDR3 protein. The table includes around 100,000 distinct CDR3 sequences, 30% detected once. Antigens of these TCRs are unknown. The specimen comprised CD8+ T cells from cultured PBMCs, sampled from culture after CMV antigen stimulation. The receptors originated from a human donor in good health (CMV status not recorded). Some clones in this sample may be carry-over from other donors' samples. Each CDR3 is given with its conserved first and last residue. D genes are given only for firm matches. The size entry is marked missing in some rows and otherwise reads once, few, many or a size class.

clone size	V gene	J gene	D gene	CDR3 protein	CDR3 DNA
few	TRBV6-5	TRBJ2-1	-	CASSYSTSPVRGHEQFF	TGTGCCAGCAGTTACTCCACTAGCCCGGTTAGAGGGCATGAGCAGTTCTTC
-	TRBV5-6	TRBJ2-3	TRBD1	CASSLATGPADTQYF	TGTGCCAGCAGCTTGGCGACAGGGCCCGCAGATACGCAGTATTTT
few	TRBV6-1	TRBJ1-5	-	CASKRGWAANQPQHF	TGTGCCAGCAAAAGAGGCTGGGCGGCCAATCAGCCCCAGCATTTT
-	TRBV13	TRBJ1-1	-	CASGVGMNTEAFF	TGTGCAAGCGGGGTGGGAATGAACACTGAAGCTTTCTTT
-	TRBV27	TRBJ1-6	TRBD1	CASSLDRANSPLHF	TGTGCCAGCAGTTTAGACAGGGCTAATTCACCCCTCCACTTT
-	TRBV11-2	TRBJ2-2	-	CASTSANTGELFF	TGTGCCAGCACCTCAGCGAACACCGGGGAGCTGTTTTTT
few	TRBV29-1	TRBJ1-2	TRBD1	CSVQDRWGYTF	TGCAGCGTTCAGGACAGGTGGGGCTACACCTTC
-	TRBV4-3	TRBJ2-2	-	CASSQGRFWTENTGELFF	TGCGCCAGCAGCCAAGGCAGGTTTTGGACAGAGAACACCGGGGAGCTGTTTTTT
-	TRBV7-8	TRBJ2-7	-	CASSLVIAEGAGEGQYF	TGTGCCAGCAGCTTAGTGATCGCGGAGGGGGCCGGTGAGGGGCAGTACTTC
-	TRBV9	TRBJ2-3	TRBD2	CASSVEAGGNLDTQYF	TGTGCCAGCAGCGTAGAAGCGGGGGGTAACTTGGATACGCAGTATTTT
-	TRBV4-1	TRBJ2-1	-	CASSQAKSYNNEQFF	TGCGCCAGCAGCCAAGCGAAGTCTTACAACAATGAGCAGTTCTTC
-	TRBV2	TRBJ2-7	-	CASNPSGSYEQYF	TGTGCCAGCAACCCGTCGGGGTCCTACGAGCAGTACTTC
few	TRBV4-3	TRBJ1-1	-	CASSQDRIGNTEAFF	TGCGCCAGCAGCCAAGATAGGATAGGGAACACTGAAGCTTTCTTT
few	TRBV6-5	TRBJ1-5	-	CASSLTVHYSNQPQHF	TGTGCCAGCAGTCTTACAGTCCACTATAGCAATCAGCCCCAGCATTTT
-	TRBV12-3/TRBV12-4	TRBJ1-4	-	CASSFDEKLFF	TGTGCCAGCAGTTTCGATGAAAAACTGTTTTTT
-	TRBV15	TRBJ1-2	-	CATSLWEQGDYGYTF	TGTGCCACCAGCTTGTGGGAACAGGGCGACTATGGCTACACCTTC
many	TRBV7-2	TRBJ2-7	-	CASSFYRNPPLNEQYF	TGTGCCAGCAGCTTCTATCGAAATCCGCCGTTAAACGAGCAGTACTTC
few	TRBV2	TRBJ2-1	-	CASRPGSKAYNEQFF	TGTGCCAGCAGGCCCGGGAGTAAGGCTTACAATGAGCAGTTCTTT
few	TRBV5-5	TRBJ1-6	-	CASSSNVGDSPLHF	TGTGCCAGCAGCTCCAACGTGGGGGATTCACCCCTCCACTTT
few	TRBV7-9	TRBJ2-7	TRBD1	CASSDRVDEQYF	TGTGCCAGCAGCGACAGGGTTGACGAGCAGTACTTC
-	TRBV27	TRBJ2-7	-	CASSLSGRGSYEQYF	TGTGCCAGCAGTTTATCGGGACGGGGAAGCTACGAGCAGTACTTC
-	TRBV7-9	TRBJ1-2	TRBD1	CASSLVGQGYGCTF	TGTGCCAGCAGCTTAGTTGGACAGGGATACGGCTGCACCTTC
many	TRBV7-2	TRBJ1-2	-	CASSLDRGDYGYTF	TGTGCCAGCAGCTTAGATCGGGGGGACTATGGCTACACCTTC
medium-sized	TRBV7-2	TRBJ1-5	TRBD1	CASRATGVRGQPQHF	TGTGCCAGCAGGGCCACAGGGGTGCGGGGTCAGCCCCAGCATTTT
-	TRBV15	TRBJ2-3	TRBD1	CATSSAGTGAFSDTQYF	TGTGCCACGAGCAGCGCCGGGACAGGGGCTTTTAGCGATACGCAGTATTTT
-	TRBV4-1	TRBJ1-5	-	CASSQDPGPQHF	TGCGCCAGCAGCCAAGATCCCGGGCCCCAGCATTTT
few	TRBV10-3	TRBJ1-2	-	CAISESIDPGGYTF	TGTGCCATCAGTGAGTCGATAGATCCTGGGGGCTACACCTTC
few	TRBV7-6	TRBJ1-3	-	CASSLVGRDSGNTIYF	TGTGCCAGCAGCTTAGTTGGCAGAGATTCTGGAAACACCATATATTTT
-	TRBV7-8	TRBJ1-1	-	CASSDSRGYKGAFF	TGTGCCAGCAGCGACAGTCGTGGGTACAAAGGAGCTTTCTTT
-	TRBV4-1	TRBJ2-1	-	CASSQEVSRSRNEQFF	TGCGCCAGCAGCCAAGAGGTCTCCCGGAGCCGCAATGAGCAGTTCTTC
-	TRBV29-1	TRBJ2-7	-	CSVVGVEYEQYF	TGCAGCGTTGTTGGGGTAGAGTACGAGCAGTACTTC
-	TRBV2	TRBJ1-4	-	CASSYGYSLNEKLFF	TGTGCCAGCAGCTACGGGTACAGCTTAAATGAAAAACTGTTTTTT
many	TRBV7-2	TRBJ1-1	-	CASSLLTGGFTEAFF	TGTGCCAGCAGCTTACTTACCGGGGGGTTTACTGAAGCTTTCTTT
-	TRBV7-6	TRBJ1-2	-	CASSLELSYGYTF	TGTGCCAGCAGCTTAGAGTTGTCGTATGGCTACACCTTC
-	TRBV6-5	TRBJ1-5	-	CASSYELGQPQHF	TGTGCCAGCAGTTACGAGTTGGGTCAGCCCCAGCATTTT
once	TRBV6-2/TRBV6-3	TRBJ1-2	-	CASSYGRGAYGYTF	TGTGCCAGCAGTTACGGACGGGGAGCCTATGGCTACACCTTC
few	TRBV28	TRBJ2-2	-	CASSWERGAAGELFF	TGTGCCAGCAGTTGGGAGAGGGGTGCAGCCGGGGAGCTGTTTTTT
few	TRBV6-8	TRBJ2-5	-	CASSYFGGEETQYF	TGTGCCAGCAGTTACTTCGGCGGGGAAGAGACCCAGTACTTC
-	TRBV7-7	TRBJ2-3	TRBD1	CASSLDSRQGADTQYF	TGTGCTAGCAGCTTAGACAGTCGACAGGGGGCCGATACGCAGTATTTT
-	TRBV13	TRBJ2-7	-	CASSTGYEQYF	TGTGCCAGCAGTACAGGCTACGAGCAGTACTTC
-	TRBV6-5	TRBJ2-5	-	CASSSQRVETQYF	TGTGCCAGCAGTTCTCAGAGGGTTGAGACCCAGTACTTC
-	TRBV20-1	TRBJ1-6	TRBD1	CSARPQGANSYNSPLHF	TGCAGTGCTAGACCGCAGGGGGCTAACTCCTATAATTCACCCCTCCACTTT
few	TRBV18	TRBJ1-3	TRBD1	CASSPRQGSGNTIYF	TGTGCCAGCTCACCAAGACAGGGCTCTGGAAACACCATATATTTT
few	TRBV7-6	TRBJ1-6	-	CASSNKQGHNSPLHF	TGTGCCAGCAGCAATAAACAGGGACATAATTCACCCCTCCACTTT
-	TRBV5-4	TRBJ2-6	-	CASSLDRAGFGANVLTF	TGTGCCAGCAGCTTGGACAGGGCAGGGTTTGGGGCCAACGTCCTGACTTTC
few	TRBV19	TRBJ1-1	-	CASRRGQQNTEAFF	TGTGCCAGTCGGAGGGGACAACAGAACACTGAAGCTTTCTTT
-	TRBV7-9	TRBJ1-2	-	CASSLAYMAAKGGLGYTF	TGTGCCAGCAGCTTAGCGTATATGGCTGCGAAAGGTGGCTTAGGCTACACCTTC
few	TRBV10-3	TRBJ1-5	-	CAISSSGANQPQHF	TGTGCCATCAGCTCTAGCGGCGCCAATCAGCCCCAGCATTTT
few	TRBV4-1	TRBJ1-5	TRBD1	CASPTGQVSNQPQHF	TGCGCCAGCCCAACGGGACAGGTTAGCAATCAGCCCCAGCATTTT
many	TRBV12-3/TRBV12-4	TRBJ1-2	TRBD1	CASSLAGQGNGYTF	TGTGCCAGCAGTTTAGCCGGACAGGGCAATGGCTACACCTTC
-	TRBV7-6	TRBJ2-5	TRBD2	CASKPSGTSGETQYF	TGTGCCAGCAAACCCTCCGGGACTAGCGGAGAGACCCAGTACTTC
few	TRBV5-1	TRBJ2-7	TRBD1	CASSPTGSEQYF	TGCGCCAGCAGCCCGACAGGGTCCGAGCAGTACTTC
-	TRBV27	TRBJ2-2	TRBD1	CASRVGTGIPGELFF	TGTGCCAGCAGAGTTGGGACAGGGATTCCCGGGGAGCTGTTTTTT